These 5 T cell receptor beta chains originate from one sample sequenced in a study of T-cell reconstitution after alpha-beta-depleted transplantation in children. A TCRbeta library incorporating unique molecular identifiers was prepared. One entry per CDR3 protein, called by TCRdb with MiXCR from the PCR reads. The sample holds about 230,000 distinct CDR3 sequences, 9.7% seen once. The sample here was PBMCs from the stem cell graft donor, taken from the stem cell graft. These TCRs come from a human donor who donated a stem cell graft to a child with SCID.

This clonotype was seen repeatedly, ten times or more. The chain recombines TRBV4-1 with TRBJ1-1; tentatively, D is TRBD1 (6 bases). The CDR3 covers 16 residues. The V gene's germline CDR1 is MGHRA and CDR2 YSYEKL. The V gene lost 1 base and the J gene lost 4 bases, with 16 bases spanning the gap. CDR3 nucleotides: TGCGCCAGCAGCCAAGGTCTGAGGGGGTCGGGCACTGAAGCTTTCTTT. This translates into CASSQGLRGSGTEAFF.

This clonotype was counted at least ten times. The DNA for the CDR3 is TGCGCCAGCAGCTTGGCTCAGGTCACCGGGGAGCTGTTTTTT. This sequence encodes CASSLAQVTGELFF. This chain uses TRBV5-1 with TRBJ2-2; no clear D. With 0 bases removed from V and 4 bases from J, the gap between germline ends came to 7 bases. The CDR3 is made up of 14 amino acids. Germline lookup yields CDR1 SGHRS and CDR2 YFSETQ.

At least ten counts were recorded for this clonotype. J is TRBJ2-1 and V is TRBV20-1, with D tentatively TRBD1 or TRBD2 (5 bases each). Per the germline V gene, CDR1 is DFQATT and CDR2 is SNEGSKA (reference sequence). The length of the CDR3 is 11 residues. V was shortened by 3 bases and J by 10 bases, with 10 bases between the two germline ends. CDR3 nucleotides: TGCAGTGCTAGGCGAGGGGTCGAGCAGTTCTTC. Its protein product is CSARRGVEQFF.

This clonotype was detected many times. The chain employs TRBV7-2 and TRBJ1-4, with 9 bases matching TRBD1. The J segment lost 8 bases and the V segment lost 2 bases, leaving 6 bases of the junction unmatched. Germline CDR1 is SGHTA and CDR2 is FQGNSA. The CDR3 contains 15 residues. The CDR3 bases are TGTGCCAGCAGCTTACTTGGACAGGGGAACGAAAAACTGTTTTTT. Its protein is CASSLLGQGNEKLFF.

This clonotype appeared many times. The V gene is TRBV20-1, the J gene TRBJ2-1; 8 bases are shared with TRBD2. The CDR3 is 17 amino acids. Per germline, CDR1 DFQATT and CDR2 SNEGSKA (reference sequence). The V segment lost 0 bases and the J segment 4 bases; nucleotides outside the gene matches: 11. The CDR3 region has the DNA TGCAGTGCTAGAGATGTATACCGAGCGGGGGTTTACAATGAGCAGTTCTTC. Translating it yields CSARDVYRAGVYNEQFF.